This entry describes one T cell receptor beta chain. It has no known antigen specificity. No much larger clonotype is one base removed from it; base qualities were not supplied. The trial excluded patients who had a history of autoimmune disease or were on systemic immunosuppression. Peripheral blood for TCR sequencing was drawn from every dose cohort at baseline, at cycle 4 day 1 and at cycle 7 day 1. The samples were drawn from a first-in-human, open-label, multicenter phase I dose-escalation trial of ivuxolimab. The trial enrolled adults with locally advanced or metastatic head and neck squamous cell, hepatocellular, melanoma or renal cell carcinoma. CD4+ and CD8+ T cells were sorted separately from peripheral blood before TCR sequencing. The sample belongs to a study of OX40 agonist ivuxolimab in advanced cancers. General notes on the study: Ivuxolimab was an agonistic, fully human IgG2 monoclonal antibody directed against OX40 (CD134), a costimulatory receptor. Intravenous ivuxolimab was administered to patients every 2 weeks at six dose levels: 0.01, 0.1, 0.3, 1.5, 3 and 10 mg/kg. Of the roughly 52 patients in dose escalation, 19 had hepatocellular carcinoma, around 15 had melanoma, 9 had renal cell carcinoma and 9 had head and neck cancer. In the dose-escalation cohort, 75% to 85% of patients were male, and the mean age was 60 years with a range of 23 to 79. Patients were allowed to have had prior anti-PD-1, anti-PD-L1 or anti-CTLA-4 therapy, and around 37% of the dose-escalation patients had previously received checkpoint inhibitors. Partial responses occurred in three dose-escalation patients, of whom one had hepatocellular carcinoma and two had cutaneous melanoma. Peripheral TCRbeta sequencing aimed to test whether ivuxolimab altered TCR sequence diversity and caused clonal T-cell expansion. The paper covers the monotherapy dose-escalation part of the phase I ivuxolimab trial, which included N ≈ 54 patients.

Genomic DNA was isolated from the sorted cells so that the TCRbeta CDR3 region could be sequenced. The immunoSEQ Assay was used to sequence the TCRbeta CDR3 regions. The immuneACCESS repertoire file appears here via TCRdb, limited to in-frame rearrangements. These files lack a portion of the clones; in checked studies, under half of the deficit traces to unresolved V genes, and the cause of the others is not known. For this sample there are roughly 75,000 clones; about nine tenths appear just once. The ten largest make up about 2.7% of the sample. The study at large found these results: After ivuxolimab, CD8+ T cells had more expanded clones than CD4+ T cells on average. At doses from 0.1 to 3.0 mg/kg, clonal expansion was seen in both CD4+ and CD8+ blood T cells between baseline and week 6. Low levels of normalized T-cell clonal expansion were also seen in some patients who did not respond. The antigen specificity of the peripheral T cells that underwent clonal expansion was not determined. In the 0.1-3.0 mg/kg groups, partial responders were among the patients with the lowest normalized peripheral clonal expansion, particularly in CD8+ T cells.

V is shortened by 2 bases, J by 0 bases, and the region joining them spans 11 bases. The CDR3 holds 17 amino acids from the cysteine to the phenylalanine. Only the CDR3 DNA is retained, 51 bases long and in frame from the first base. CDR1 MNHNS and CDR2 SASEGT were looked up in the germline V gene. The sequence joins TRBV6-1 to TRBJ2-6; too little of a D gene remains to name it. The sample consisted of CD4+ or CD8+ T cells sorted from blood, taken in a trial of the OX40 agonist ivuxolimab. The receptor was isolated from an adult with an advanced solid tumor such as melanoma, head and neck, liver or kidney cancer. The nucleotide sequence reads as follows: TGTGCCAGCAGTGAAACCCCGTTCGTCTCTGGGGCCAACGTCCTGACTTTC. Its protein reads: CASSETPFVSGANVLTF.